Presented here are 8 T cell receptor beta chains from one specimen sequenced in a study of blood T cells in healthy people across ages (dated by TCRdb to 2013 to 2016). Library preparation employed 5' RACE. The sequencer listed for this sample is Illumina HiSeq 2500. A second PCR of roughly 6 to 11 cycles was run with a J-beta primer mix and a sample-barcoded 5' primer. TCRdb applied fastp at Q25 and MiXCR to the public reads, then kept only in-frame beta chains. Merged by CDR3 protein, the rows form single entries marked with the most common genes and DNA. Within this sample are over 600,000 distinct CDR3 sequences, with about 45% of them counted one time only. The top ten clonotypes cover approximately 18% of the sample. The sequenced sample consisted of blood. Receptors were obtained from a man older than 75 in good health.

This clonotype was seen at least ten times. The chain has TRBV12-3 or TRBV12-4 and TRBJ2-1, with TRBD1 identical over 9 bases. V was pared by 4 bases and J by 14 bases, with 9 bases of the junction left unmatched. This CDR3 is 13 amino acids long. The CDR3 coding sequence is TGTGCCAGCAGTTCCAACCGACAGGGGGGGGAGTTCTTC. It codes for CASSSNRQGGEFF.

This clonotype occurred once. The chain joins TRBV20-1 to TRBJ2-2, with TRBD2 matching over 8 bases. Germline lookup yields CDR1 DFQATT and CDR2 SNEGSKA (reference sequence). This CDR3 has 17 amino acids. V was pared by 1 base and J by 5 bases, with 12 bases of the junction left unmatched. CDR3: CSARVGIAGPLTGELFF. The DNA of the CDR3 is TGCAGTGCTAGAGTTGGAATAGCGGGGCCTTTGACCGGGGAGCTGTTTTTT.

This clonotype was counted only a few times. The gene calls are TRBV7-2 and TRBJ2-1; 7 bases fit TRBD1. Per germline, CDR1 SGHTA and CDR2 FQGNSA. This CDR3 contains 14 residues. J was trimmed by 0 bases and V by 6 bases; bases with no gene match: 2. CDR3 nucleotides: TGTGCCAGCAGGCGACAGGGCTCCTACAATGAGCAGTTCTTC. Its protein is CASRRQGSYNEQFF.

This rearrangement joins TRBV7-2 to TRBJ2-5, with 10 bases lining up with TRBD1. TRBJ2-7 explains the end of the DNA better; the J call may be wrong. The CDR3 has 16 amino acids. Looked up from germline, CDR1 is SGHTA and CDR2 is FQGNSA. As DNA, the CDR3 is TGTGCCAGCAGCGATCCGGGACAGGGGCAGACCTACGAGCAGTACTTC. This encodes CASSDPGQGQTYEQYF.

This clonotype was found a few times. This chain joins TRBV6-5 and TRBJ2-3; D might be TRBD2 (6 bases). The CDR3 consists of 15 residues. Germline CDR1 reads MNHEY; CDR2 reads SVGAGI. V lost 5 bases and J lost 1, with 13 bases in between. CDR3 amino acids: CASSTSGARTDTQYF. In nucleotides, the CDR3 is TGTGCCAGCAGTACCTCGGGAGCCCGCACAGATACGCAGTATTTT.

This clonotype was detected a few times. The gene calls are TRBV25-1 and TRBJ2-3; D gene uncertain. Trimming cost V 1 base and J 0 bases, with 8 bases left between them. This CDR3 region has 15 residues. Germline-derived CDR1 and CDR2 are MGHDK and SYGVNS. The CDR3 is CASSEWRTSTDTQYF. CDR3 coding DNA: TGTGCCAGCAGTGAATGGCGAACTAGCACAGATACGCAGTATTTT.

This clonotype has a count of ten or more. In nucleotides, the CDR3 is TGCAGTGCACCCCATAGCGGGAGGAGCCAAGAGACCCAGTACTTC. It yields the protein CSAPHSGRSQETQYF. This chain links TRBV20-1 with TRBJ2-5; 10 bases line up with TRBD2. The germline V gene encodes CDR1 DFQATT and CDR2 SNEGSKA (reference sequence). The junction had 8 bases not matched to a gene; V was cut back by 6 bases and J by 1 base. The CDR3 runs to 15 residues.

This clonotype showed up just a few times. This sequence joins TRBV5-1 and TRBJ2-5; 8 bases are a match to TRBD1. J gave up 5 bases and V 4 bases, and 13 bases lay outside the gene matches. CDR1 is SGHRS and CDR2 is YFSETQ in the germline V gene. The CDR3 has 16 amino acids. This chain's CDR3 is CASSLDRGSGGETQYF. CDR3 in DNA: TGCGCCAGCAGCCTAGACAGGGGATCTGGAGGGGAGACCCAGTACTTC. The whole variable domain, filled in from reference TRBV5-1 and TRBJ2-5, reads KAGVTQTPRYLIKTRGQQVTLSCSPISGHRSVSWYQQTPGQGLQFLFEYFSETQRNKGNFPGRFSGRQFSNSRSEMNVSTLELGDSALYLCASSLDRGSGGETQYFGPGTRLLVL.